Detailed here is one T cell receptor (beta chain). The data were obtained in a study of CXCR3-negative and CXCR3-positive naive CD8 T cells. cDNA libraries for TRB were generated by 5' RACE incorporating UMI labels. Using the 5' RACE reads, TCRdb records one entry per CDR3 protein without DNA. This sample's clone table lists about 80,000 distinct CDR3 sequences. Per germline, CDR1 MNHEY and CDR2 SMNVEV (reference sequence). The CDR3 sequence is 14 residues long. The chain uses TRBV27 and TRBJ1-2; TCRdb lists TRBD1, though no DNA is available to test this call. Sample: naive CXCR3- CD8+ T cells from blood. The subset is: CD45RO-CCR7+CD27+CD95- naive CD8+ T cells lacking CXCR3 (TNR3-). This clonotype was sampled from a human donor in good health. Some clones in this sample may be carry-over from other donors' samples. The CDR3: CASSLRVTGGGYTF.